One and the same sample provided the 29 T cell receptor beta chains below, sequenced in a study of lymphopenia after photon versus proton radiotherapy. TCRdb keeps only in-frame clones here, not all; method: immunoSEQ multiplex PCR. The repertoire holds several thousand clones, with roughly 86% as singletons. The material was peripheral blood, obtained from a patient treated with photon-based radiotherapy. These receptor sequences come from a young man with gastric cancer.

The rearrangement joins TRBV6-5 to TRBJ1-1; possible D gene TRBD1, 5 bases. Deletions cut 5 bases from V and 0 bases from J, with 13 bases between. The CDR3 sequence is 15 residues long. Per the germline V gene, CDR1 is MNHEY and CDR2 is SVGAGI. The CDR3 reads CASSLGAQVNTEAFF. In nucleotides, the CDR3 is TGTGCCAGCAGTCTCGGGGCTCAGGTGAACACTGAAGCTTTCTTT.

This clone has just one count. The chain combines TRBV7-7 with TRBJ1-1; D is unresolved. Germline CDR1 reads SSHAT; CDR2 reads FNYEAQ (reference sequence). The V end lost 2 bases, the J end lost 6 bases, and 10 bases lay between the germline ends. This CDR3 region has 13 residues. The CDR3 nucleotides are TGTGCCAGCAGCTTATCGCGGGAGTCTGAAGCTTTCTTT. It translates to CASSLSRESEAFF.

As to this clone: At one boundary the junction diverges from the germline segment, which might be a read error. The J gene is TRBJ2-7, the V gene TRBV5-8; a weak D match, TRBD2 (6 bases). Germline CDR1 is SGHTS and CDR2 is YDEGEE. This CDR3 contains 15 residues. The CDR3 DNA sequence: TGCGCCAGCAGCCAAGTAGCGGACTTGTCCTACGAGCAGTACTTC. This sequence encodes CASSQVADLSYEQYF.

This clone was seen a single time. The chain has TRBV9 and TRBJ2-2, with TRBD1 as a possible D gene (6 bases). Germline loops: CDR1 SGDLS, CDR2 YYNGEE. Trimming took off 1 base at V and 1 base at J, with 17 bases between the two ends. CDR3 length: 18 amino acids. Written as DNA, the CDR3 is TGTGCCAGCAGCGTAAGTAGGGGGAATGCCTGGAACACCGGGGAGCTGTTTTTT. It translates to CASSVSRGNAWNTGELFF.

J is TRBJ1-5 and V is TRBV2, with D uncertain. Trimming left V 4 bases short and J 6 bases short, with 10 bases between. From germline, CDR1 is SNHLY and CDR2 FYNNEI. The CDR3 spans 13 residues. The CDR3: CASSGEGTQPQHF. The CDR3 DNA reads TGTGCCAGCAGTGGGGAGGGTACTCAGCCCCAGCATTTT.

The chain uses TRBV5-1 and TRBJ2-7; TRBD2 might be the D (6 bases). The V end was cut by 5 bases, the J end by 0 bases, with 18 bases between. The CDR3 runs 16 residues. Germline values: CDR1 SGHRS, CDR2 YFSETQ. CDR3 DNA: TGCGCCAGCAGACCTCGTCTAGCGCCAAGCTCCTACGAGCAGTACTTC. This codes for CASRPRLAPSSYEQYF.

The rearrangement uses TRBV7-3 and TRBJ1-1, with a weak D call TRBD1 (5 bases). The V end was cut by 3 bases, the J end by 5 bases, with 10 bases between. There are 13 residues in the CDR3. The germline CDR1 and CDR2 sequences are SGHTA and FQGTGA. The CDR3 DNA reads as TGTGCCAGCAGCTTCCAGGGAAAGACTGAAGCTTTCTTT. Translating gives CASSFQGKTEAFF.

The chain joins TRBV5-4 to TRBJ2-3; 8 bases line up with TRBD1. Germline lookup yields CDR1 SGHNT and CDR2 YYREEE (reference sequence). The CDR3 runs to 15 residues. With 2 bases clipped from V and 3 bases from J, the junction kept 5 bases outside the gene matches. The CDR3 bases are TGTGCCAGCAGCTTAGGACAGGGTAAAACAGATACGCAGTATTTT. Encoded protein: CASSLGQGKTDTQYF.

The genes are TRBV13 and TRBJ2-1; 14 nucleotides align to TRBD2. The CDR3 has 19 residues. After removal of 1 base from V and 3 bases from J, the junction contained 8 bases not matched to a gene. The germline gives CDR1 PRHDT, CDR2 FYEKMQ (reference sequence). The CDR3 here is CASSLDVGLAGGGYNEQFF. The CDR3 nucleotides read TGTGCCAGCAGCTTAGACGTTGGACTAGCGGGAGGCGGCTACAATGAGCAGTTCTTC.

This CDR3 reads CASSRQRTGDTGELFF. The CDR3 coding sequence is TGTGCCAGTAGTAGACAGAGGACAGGGGACACCGGGGAGCTGTTTTTT. The chain has TRBV19 and TRBJ2-2, with 9 nucleotides matching TRBD1. Per germline, CDR1 LNHDA and CDR2 SQIVND (reference sequence). This CDR3 is built from 16 residues. V shed 4 bases, J shed 3 bases, and the junction held 6 bases outside the gene matches.

The chain carries TRBV7-2 and TRBJ2-4; 7 bases agree with TRBD2. Per germline, CDR1 SGHTA and CDR2 FQGNSA. Germline trimming cut 1 base from V and 4 bases from J; bases unmatched to any gene: 4. CDR3 length equals 15 residues. CDR3 nucleotides: TGTGCCAGCAGCTTAGGGCTAGCGGATAAAAACATTCAGTACTTC. This sequence encodes CASSLGLADKNIQYF. Full variable domain (remainder filled in from reference TRBV7-2 and TRBJ2-4): GAGVSQSPSNKVTEKGKDVELRCDPISGHTALYWYRQSLGQGLEFLIYFQGNSAPDKSGLPSDRFSAERTGGSVSTLTIQRTQQEDSAVYLCASSLGLADKNIQYFGAGTRLSVL.

This clone was observed a few times. V gene TRBV21-1 combines with J gene TRBJ1-3; the DNA was not compared with TRBD1, the D call given in the table. TRBV21-1 constitutes a pseudogene. The CDR3 is 15 residues long. Here the CDR3 reads CASNTGGPHRNTIYF. The DNA for the CDR3 is TGTGCCAGCAACACAGGGGGCCCCCACCGAAACACCATATATTTT.

The rearrangement links TRBV9 to TRBJ2-7; 10 nucleotides agree with TRBD2. With V trimmed by 5 bases and J by 5 bases, 7 bases remained unmatched. The CDR3 covers 14 residues. The germline V gene encodes CDR1 SGDLS and CDR2 YYNGEE. The CDR3 protein is CASRTGTSDHEQYF. The CDR3 DNA sequence: TGTGCCAGCAGAACCGGGACTAGCGACCACGAGCAGTACTTC.

The chain uses TRBV7-2 and TRBJ2-1; D may be TRBD2 (5 bases). The CDR3 runs 16 residues. Per germline, CDR1 SGHTA and CDR2 FQGNSA. V lost 1 base and J 7 bases, leaving 17 bases between the germline ends. CDR3 nucleotide sequence: TGTGCCAGCAGCTTAGACGTGAGGGAGTTGGGGAATGAGCAGTTCTTC. The encoded protein is CASSLDVRELGNEQFF.

This chain connects TRBV4-1 to TRBJ2-7; 8 nucleotides line up with TRBD1. The germline V gene has CDR1 MGHRA and CDR2 YSYEKL. Losses at the gene ends were 1 base for V and 5 bases for J; bases not matched to a gene: 7. This CDR3 spans 15 amino acids. In DNA form, the CDR3 reads TGCGCCAGCAGCCAAGTCGCGCAGGGGGCCCACGAGCAGTACTTC. It yields the protein CASSQVAQGAHEQYF.

The chain recombines TRBV10-3 with TRBJ2-7, with 9 nucleotides matching TRBD1. CDR1 ENHRY and CDR2 SYGVKD come from the germline V gene. The CDR3 loop spans 14 amino acids. The V segment lost 7 bases and the J segment 3 bases; nucleotides outside the gene matches: 7. The CDR3 DNA follows: TGTGCCATCACGGAGGGACAGGGAGACTACGAGCAGTACTTC. It is translated as CAITEGQGDYEQYF.

The chain couples TRBV19 to TRBJ1-5; perhaps TRBD1 as D (5 bases). Trimming cost V 9 bases and J 7 bases, with 19 bases left between them. This CDR3 is 14 amino acids long. The germline V gene has CDR1 LNHDA and CDR2 SQIVND (reference sequence). CDR3 DNA: TGTGCCAGCCAACCCGTGACAGCTTCCCAGCCCCAGCATTTT. This translates into CASQPVTASQPQHF.

The chain recombines TRBV2 with TRBJ1-5, with 9 bases matching TRBD1. After removal of 6 bases from V and 7 bases from J, the junction contained 4 bases not matched to a gene. Germline assignment: CDR1 SNHLY and CDR2 FYNNEI. The CDR3 length is 13 residues. The CDR3 coding sequence is TGTGCCAGCAGGGGGGACAGGGAACAGCCCCAGCATTTT. This sequence encodes CASRGDREQPQHF. Full variable domain (outside the CDR3, taken from reference TRBV2 and TRBJ1-5): EPEVTQTPSHQVTQMGQEVILRCVPISNHLYFYWYRQILGQKVEFLVSFYNNEISEKSEIFDDQFSVERPDGSNFTLKIRSTKLEDSAMYFCASRGDREQPQHFGDGTRLSIL.

J is TRBJ1-4 and V is TRBV28; 8 bases fit TRBD1. CDR3 length equals 14 residues. Germline assignment: CDR1 MDHEN and CDR2 SYDVKM. V was clipped by 5 bases and J by 7 bases; unmatched bases: 6. The CDR3 DNA follows: TGTGCCAGCAGTCCAGGGGGCGCGGGTGAAAAACTGTTTTTT. Amino acid sequence: CASSPGGAGEKLFF.

J is TRBJ2-3 and V is TRBV11-2; the match to TRBD2 covers 9 bases. V was clipped by 2 bases and J by 5 bases; unmatched bases: 5. The CDR3 has 15 residues. CDR1 is SGHAT, CDR2 FQNNGV, per germline. The CDR3 loop is CASSLILAGGDTQYF. CDR3 nucleotide sequence: TGTGCCAGCAGCTTAATACTAGCGGGTGGAGATACGCAGTATTTT.

On this clone itself: A much larger clone differs by one base, so this may be a read error. The chain has TRBV2 and TRBJ2-3, with 9 nucleotides matching TRBD2. Unmatched junction bases numbered 8, after V lost 6 bases and J lost 4 bases. The CDR3 length is 15 residues. Germline V gene data show CDR1 as SNHLY and CDR2 as FYNNEI. The CDR3 is CASSAGTSSADTQYF. As DNA, the CDR3 is TGTGCCAGCAGCGCCGGGACTAGCTCCGCAGATACGCAGTATTTT.

The chain uses TRBV19 and TRBJ2-2, with TRBD2 matching 10 bases. CDR1 LNHDA and CDR2 SQIVND come from the germline V gene (reference sequence). Germline trimming cut 7 bases from V and 2 bases from J; bases unmatched to any gene: 7. The CDR3 is 16 residues long. The CDR3 DNA follows: TGTGCCAGTACCAGAGGACTAGCGGTTAACACCGGGGAGCTGTTTTTT. Its translation: CASTRGLAVNTGELFF.

The chain combines TRBV19 with TRBJ2-3, with 11 bases identical to TRBD2. This CDR3 has 16 residues. The germline V gene encodes CDR1 LNHDA and CDR2 SQIVND (reference sequence). Losses at the gene ends were 6 bases for V and 0 bases for J; bases not matched to a gene: 5. The CDR3 region is CASSLGLAASTDTQYF. The CDR3 DNA sequence: TGTGCCAGTAGCCTGGGACTAGCGGCTAGCACAGATACGCAGTATTTT.

V usage is TRBV5-1 and J usage is TRBJ1-4; D is ambiguous. V was shortened by 0 bases and J by 7 bases, with 10 bases between the two germline ends. Germline V CDR1 and CDR2: SGHRS, YFSETQ. This CDR3 region has 14 residues. The CDR3 DNA reads TGCGCCAGCAGCTTGGGACCCCTTCGTGAAAAACTGTTTTTT. Its translation is CASSLGPLREKLFF.

V is TRBV5-1 and J is TRBJ2-5; 8 nucleotides align to TRBD1. Germline V CDR1 and CDR2: SGHRS, YFSETQ. Germline trimming cut 0 bases from V and 6 bases from J; bases unmatched to any gene: 1. The CDR3 has 13 amino acids. This CDR3 is CASSLGQGQTQYF. CDR3 nucleotides: TGCGCCAGCAGCTTGGGACAGGGGCAGACCCAGTACTTC.

The rearrangement uses TRBV7-2 and TRBJ2-2; the match to TRBD1 covers 7 bases. CDR1 and CDR2 from the germline V gene are SGHTA and FQGNSA. The CDR3 sequence is 14 residues long. The junction had 6 bases not matched to a gene; V was cut back by 7 bases and J by 4 bases. Here the CDR3 reads CASKLGQTTGELFF. The CDR3 DNA sequence: TGTGCCAGCAAATTGGGACAGACCACCGGGGAGCTGTTTTTT.

DNA of the CDR3: TGTGCCAGCAGCTTTCAGGGGAATCAGCCCCAGCATTTT. Translated: CASSFQGNQPQHF. The chain recombines TRBV5-5 with TRBJ1-5; D possibly corresponds to TRBD1 (6 bases). Germline V gene lookup returns CDR1 SGHKS and CDR2 YYEKEE (reference sequence). V lost 2 bases, J lost 4 bases, and 7 bases lay in between. The CDR3 runs 13 residues.

The genes are TRBV19 and TRBJ1-5; TRBD1 is a possible D gene (5 bases). V gave up 7 bases and J gave up 2 bases, with 9 bases separating them. The CDR3 length is 13 residues. Germline loops: CDR1 LNHDA, CDR2 SQIVND (reference sequence). CDR3 sequence (DNA): TGTGCCAGTACCAGGGTTGGCAATCAGCCCCAGCATTTT. Translation gives CASTRVGNQPQHF.

This chain joins TRBV11-2 and TRBJ2-1, with D tentatively TRBD1 (5 bases). The V and J ends lost 0 bases and 9 bases respectively, with 12 bases between them. Germline CDR1 is SGHAT and CDR2 is FQNNGV. This CDR3 spans 14 amino acids. This CDR3 reads CASSLERGLGEQFF. The CDR3 DNA reads as TGTGCCAGCAGCTTAGAAAGGGGTCTCGGTGAGCAGTTCTTC. The full variable domain, in which reference TRBV11-2 and TRBJ2-1 provide the parts outside the CDR3, is EAGVAQSPRYKIIEKRQSVAFWCNPISGHATLYWYQQILGQGPKLLIQFQNNGVVDDSQLPKDRFSAERLKGVDSTLKIQPAKLEDSAVYLCASSLERGLGEQFFGPGTRLTVL.